The 6 T cell receptor beta chains reported below all come from one sample, sequenced in a study of CD8 T cells in ankylosing spondylitis. TCRdb re-called the 5' RACE reads through MiXCR, storing one row per CDR3 protein. This sample has around 320,000 distinct CDR3 sequences, with under 25% found just once. The sequenced sample consisted of blood, either unsorted or a sorted T cell fraction (not recorded which). Receptors originate from a female donor with ankylosing spondylitis or in good health (not recorded which).

This clonotype showed up just once. The V call is TRBV18, the J call TRBJ1-6, with D possibly matching TRBD1 (5 bases). Trimming took 4 bases from V and 4 from J, leaving 20 bases between them. CDR3 length: 18 amino acids. Germline V gene data show CDR1 as KGHSH and CDR2 as LQKENI. The CDR3 sequence is CASSRGLRSDTYNSPLHF. CDR3 bases: TGTGCCAGCTCACGGGGACTGCGGTCAGATACGTATAATTCACCCCTCCACTTT.

With respect to this clonotype: Relative to the germline gene, one junction end is altered; a read error may explain this. The chain has TRBV29-1 and TRBJ2-1; 10 bases are shared with TRBD2. The CDR3 runs to 15 residues. In germline, CDR1 is SQVTM, CDR2 ANQGSEA. CDR3 protein: CSVERRTSGYNKQFF. The CDR3 coding sequence is TGCAGCGTTGAGCGCCGGACTAGCGGATACAATAAGCAGTTCTTC.

The chain combines TRBV19 with TRBJ2-5; 11 bases map to TRBD2. Losses at the gene ends were 3 bases for V and 2 bases for J; bases not matched to a gene: 2. Per germline, CDR1 LNHDA and CDR2 SQIVND (reference sequence). The CDR3 is made up of 15 amino acids. CDR3 bases: TGTGCCAGTAGTATGGGGACTAGCGGACAAGAGACCCAGTACTTC. Its translation: CASSMGTSGQETQYF.

V gene TRBV12-3 or TRBV12-4 combines with J gene TRBJ2-5; D is ambiguous. This CDR3 region has 15 residues. The ends were cut back, 3 bases at V and 2 bases at J, with 13 bases in the middle. The CDR3 sequence is CASSLGSVNQETQYF. The CDR3 coding sequence is TGTGCCAGCAGTTTGGGCAGCGTGAATCAAGAGACCCAGTACTTC.

This clonotype appeared a few times. This chain links TRBV20-1 with TRBJ2-3; D could derive from TRBD1 or TRBD2 (6 bases each). Trimming shortened V by 7 bases and J by 1 base, and 12 bases separated the two germline ends. The CDR3 has 13 residues. The germline V gene encodes CDR1 DFQATT and CDR2 SNEGSKA (reference sequence). CDR3 bases: TGCAGTGTCAGGGGAGGCGGCACAGATACGCAGTATTTT. Its protein is CSVRGGGTDTQYF.

The CDR3 bases are TGTGCCAGTAGTACCGGGACAGGAGACACCGGGGAGCTGTTTTTT. It is translated as CASSTGTGDTGELFF. J is TRBJ2-2 and V is TRBV19; 8 bases agree with TRBD1. Germline V gene sequence: CDR1 LNHDA, CDR2 SQIVND (reference sequence). The V gene end was trimmed by 4 bases and the J gene end by 3 bases; junction bases not matched to a gene: 4. The CDR3 runs to 15 residues.